Described below is a single T cell receptor (beta chain) sequence and its context. This sample stems from a study of blood T cell repertoires in COVID-19. Looking at the study overall: The study drew acute and convalescent COVID-19 samples from the United States, Italy and Spain. Sources were T cells, B-cell-depleted T cells, or PBMCs; the material itself was cDNA or gDNA.

Authors' methods: Reference gene primer amplification in the assay estimated nucleated cell counts. Repertoires were generated with immunoSEQ multiplex PCR, while TCRdb's copy carries only in-frame clones and drops some. V, J and clone size were drawn from that table, and D and trimming were deduced from the DNA. This table has under 200,000 clones, roughly 84% appearing once. This receptor was taken from a man in his 70s with active or convalescent COVID-19. The sample taken for sequencing was peripheral blood.

The CDR3 loop is CASTGSGGETQYF. In DNA, the CDR3 is TGTGCCAGCACAGGGAGCGGGGGAGAGACCCAGTACTTC. This chain joins TRBV7-2 and TRBJ2-5, with TRBD2 identical over 8 bases. There are 13 residues in the CDR3. Unmatched junction bases numbered 5, after V lost 7 bases and J lost 4 bases. Germline CDR1 SGHTA, CDR2 FQGNSA.